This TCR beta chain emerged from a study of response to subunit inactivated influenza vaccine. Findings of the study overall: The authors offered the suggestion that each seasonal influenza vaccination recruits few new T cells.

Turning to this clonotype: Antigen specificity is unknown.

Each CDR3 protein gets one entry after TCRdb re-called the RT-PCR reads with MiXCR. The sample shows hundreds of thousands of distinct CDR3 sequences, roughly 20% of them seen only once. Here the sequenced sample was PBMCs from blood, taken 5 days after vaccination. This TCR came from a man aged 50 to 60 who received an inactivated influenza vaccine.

The chain's CDR3 is CSATRTDSTDTQYF. The CDR3 coding sequence is TGCAGTGCTACCCGGACAGATAGCACAGATACGCAGTATTTT. This sequence joins TRBV20-1 and TRBJ2-3; the D gene is possibly TRBD1 (6 bases). CDR3 length equals 14 residues. The V gene's germline CDR1 is DFQATT and CDR2 SNEGSKA (reference sequence). The germline V and J ends were trimmed by 4 bases and 0 bases, with 11 bases remaining between them.